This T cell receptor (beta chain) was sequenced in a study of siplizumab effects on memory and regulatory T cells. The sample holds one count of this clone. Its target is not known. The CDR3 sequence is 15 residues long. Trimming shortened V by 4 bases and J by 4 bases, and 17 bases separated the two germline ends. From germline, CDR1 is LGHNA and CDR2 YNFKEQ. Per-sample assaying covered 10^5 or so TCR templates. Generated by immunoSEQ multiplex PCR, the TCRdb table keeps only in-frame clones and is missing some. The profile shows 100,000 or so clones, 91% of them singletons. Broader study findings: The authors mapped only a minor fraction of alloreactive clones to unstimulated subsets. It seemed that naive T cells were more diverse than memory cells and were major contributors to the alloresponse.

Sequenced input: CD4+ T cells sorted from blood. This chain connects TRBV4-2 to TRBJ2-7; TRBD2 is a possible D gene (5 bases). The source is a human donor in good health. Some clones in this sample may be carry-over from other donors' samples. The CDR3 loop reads CASSRSWVGEYEQYF. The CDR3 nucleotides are TGTGCCAGCAGCCGATCTTGGGTGGGAGAGTACGAGCAGTACTTC.